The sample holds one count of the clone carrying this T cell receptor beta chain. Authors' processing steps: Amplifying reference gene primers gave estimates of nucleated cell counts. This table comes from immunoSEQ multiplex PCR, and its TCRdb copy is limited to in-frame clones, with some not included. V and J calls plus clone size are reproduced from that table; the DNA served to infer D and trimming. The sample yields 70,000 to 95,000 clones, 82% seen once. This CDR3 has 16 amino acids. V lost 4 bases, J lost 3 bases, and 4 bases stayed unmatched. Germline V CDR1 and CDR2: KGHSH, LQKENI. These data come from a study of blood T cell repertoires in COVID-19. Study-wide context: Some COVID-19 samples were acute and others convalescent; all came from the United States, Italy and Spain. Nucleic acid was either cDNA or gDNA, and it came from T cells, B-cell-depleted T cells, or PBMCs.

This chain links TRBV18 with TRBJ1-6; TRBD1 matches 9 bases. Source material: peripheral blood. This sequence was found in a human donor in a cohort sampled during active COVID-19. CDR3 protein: CASSQAGQGYNSPLHF. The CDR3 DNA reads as TGTGCCAGCTCACAAGCGGGACAGGGCTATAATTCACCCCTCCACTTT.